Detailed here is one T cell receptor beta chain. TCRdb used MiXCR to reprocess the 5' RACE reads, holding one entry per CDR3 protein. Of tens of thousands of distinct CDR3 sequences in the sample, about 15% are singletons; the top ten hold roughly 4.3%. This CDR3 comprises 16 residues. V was trimmed by 8 bases and J by 0 bases, leaving 14 bases between them. Germline V CDR1 and CDR2: KGHSH, LQKENI. The data belong to a study of early T cells in non-severe SARS-CoV-2 infection. Study in general: Sequencing of bulk RNA from unsorted whole blood was done, without chain pairing.

Material: whole blood, obtained at baseline. The chain uses TRBV18 and TRBJ2-6; no reliable D call. The TCR sequence derives from an adult who was a healthcare worker with PCR-confirmed SARS-CoV-2 infection or an uninfected control (not recorded which). CDR3 loop: CASGRSVSSGANVLTF. CDR3 nucleotides: TGTGCCAGCGGCAGGTCTGTTTCCTCTGGGGCCAACGTCCTGACTTTC.